The T cell receptor beta chain under discussion was sequenced for a study of T cells in Graves' hyperthyroidism and ophthalmopathy. This clonotype was detected only a few times. Amplified regions were TCR beta CDR3 sequences from RNA transcripts. Primed by the HTBI set, a first-round RT-PCR was run on the TCR CDR3. TCRdb recomputed calls from the multiplex PCR reads with MiXCR, one row per CDR3 protein. The sample includes approximately 720,000 distinct CDR3 sequences, around 20% of them seen just once. Exclusion followed for patients with uncontrolled infection, other autoimmune disease, pregnancy or lactation. The CDR3 is 13 residues long. Between the trimmed V and J ends, which lost 2 bases and 7 bases, there was a span of 9 bases. CDR1 and CDR2 from the germline V gene are SEHNR and FQNEAQ (reference sequence).

The sample was blood. V and J are TRBV7-9 and TRBJ2-1, with D perhaps TRBD1 (6 bases). The sequence was collected from a woman aged 50 to 60 with Graves' hyperthyroidism that later progressed to Graves' ophthalmopathy. CDR3 sequence (DNA): TGTGCCAGCAGCTTAAAACAGGGAAATGAGCAGTTCTTC. It codes for CASSLKQGNEQFF.